The clone carrying this T cell receptor (beta chain) was observed many times. What it binds is not known. The sample originates from a study of T cells in Graves' hyperthyroidism and ophthalmopathy. Study-level results: From stable hyperthyroidism, ophthalmopathy was set apart by a 13 V-J model.

Germline V gene lookup returns CDR1 GTSNPN and CDR2 SVGIG (reference sequence). V was clipped by 1 base and J by 8 bases, with 11 bases between them. The CDR3 extends over 12 amino acids. RNA transcripts provided the source from which TCR beta CDR3 regions were amplified. A set of HTBI primers served as the primers for a first-round RT-PCR of the TCR CDR3. TCRdb analysed the multiplex PCR reads with MiXCR anew, one entry per CDR3 protein. The sample consists of roughly 650,000 distinct CDR3 sequences, 15% to 20% of them appearing once. The rearrangement uses TRBV30 and TRBJ1-2, with D possibly matching TRBD1 (6 bases). The receptor was isolated from a woman aged 40 to 50 with Graves' ophthalmopathy. Source material: blood. DNA of the CDR3: TGTGCCTGGAGTGGGGGGCTTCAAGGCTACACCTTC. Translated: CAWSGGLQGYTF. Drawing the rest from reference TRBV30 and TRBJ1-2, the complete variable domain is SQTIHQWPATLVQPVGSPLSLECTVEGTSNPNLYWYRQAAGRGLQLLFYSVGIGQISSEVPQNLSASRPQDRQFILSSKKLLLSDSGFYLCAWSGGLQGYTFGSGTRLTVV.